The 8 T cell receptor beta chains reported below all come from one sample, sequenced in a study of T cells after yellow fever vaccination. TCRdb used MiXCR to reprocess the 5' RACE reads, holding one entry per CDR3 protein. The repertoire has hundreds of thousands of distinct CDR3 sequences, approximately 21% of them found once; the top ten carry around 15%. Sequenced material: PBMCs, taken 15 days after the yellow fever booster vaccination. The receptors were sampled from a young man who received the YFV17D yellow fever vaccine.

The table lists this clonotype with a few counts. V gene TRBV12-3 or TRBV12-4 combines with J gene TRBJ2-5, with unresolved D. Between the trimmed V and J ends, which lost 3 bases and 5 bases, there was a span of 13 bases. CDR3 size: 14 residues. The DNA for the CDR3 is TGTGCCAGCAGTTTTGGTCAGGCACGGGAGACCCAGTACTTC. Translation: CASSFGQARETQYF.

The V and J genes are TRBV6-5 and TRBJ2-1, with 7 bases lining up with TRBD1. CDR1 MNHEY and CDR2 SVGAGI come from the germline V gene. The CDR3 totals 13 residues. V lost 2 bases to trimming and J lost 8 bases; unmatched junction nucleotides: 3. Written as DNA, the CDR3 is TGTGCCAGCAGTTACGTAGGGGGCGATGAGCAGTTCTTC. Translating it yields CASSYVGGDEQFF.

CDR3 region: CASSIFREKYNEQFF. The CDR3 coding sequence is TGTGCCAGTAGTATCTTCAGGGAAAAATACAATGAGCAGTTCTTC. The chain carries TRBV19 and TRBJ2-1, with a possible D match to TRBD1 (5 bases). Germline V lookup: CDR1 LNHDA, CDR2 SQIVND (reference sequence). The CDR3 sequence is 15 residues long. V was clipped by 3 bases and J by 4 bases, with 13 bases between them.

The chain is built from TRBV6-2 or TRBV6-3 and TRBJ2-3; perhaps TRBD1 as D (5 bases). The CDR3 length is 14 residues. Germline CDR1 is MNHEY and CDR2 is SVGEGT. Trimming shortened V by 8 bases and J by 0 bases, and 12 bases separated the two germline ends. The CDR3 region has the DNA TGTGCCAGCGGGGCAGTCCTTAGCACAGATACGCAGTATTTT. Residues: CASGAVLSTDTQYF.

The chain joins TRBV20-1 to TRBJ2-7, with 12 bases that match TRBD2. J was trimmed by 4 bases and V by 2 bases; bases with no gene match: 9. There are 16 residues in the CDR3. CDR1 DFQATT and CDR2 SNEGSKA come from the germline V gene (reference sequence). The CDR3 DNA is TGCAGTGCTAGAACGGCGCTAGCGGGGGGGAATTACGAGCAGTACTTC. It is translated as CSARTALAGGNYEQYF.

This clonotype has only a few counts. The rearrangement uses TRBV5-1 and TRBJ2-5; tentatively, D is TRBD1 or TRBD2 (5 bases each). The V and J ends lost 4 bases and 4 bases respectively, with 17 bases between them. The CDR3 contains 15 residues. Germline assignment: CDR1 SGHRS and CDR2 YFSETQ. The CDR3 sequence: CASSLSAARGETQYF. The CDR3 coding sequence is TGCGCCAGCAGCCTCTCAGCGGCGAGGGGAGAGACCCAGTACTTC.

The rearrangement uses TRBV3-1 and TRBJ2-7, with D perhaps given as TRBD1 or TRBD2 (6 bases each). V lost 2 bases and J lost 5, with 10 bases in between. CDR1 is LGHDT, CDR2 YNNKEL, per germline (reference sequence). There are 13 residues in the CDR3. CDR3 sequence reads: CASSQPGGDEQYF. The CDR3 nucleotides are TGTGCCAGCAGCCAACCCGGGGGCGACGAGCAGTACTTC.

This clonotype appeared a few times. The chain has TRBV20-1 and TRBJ2-3; 10 bases line up with TRBD2. Germline V gives CDR1 DFQATT, CDR2 SNEGSKA (reference sequence). CDR3 length: 14 residues. With 5 bases clipped from V and 5 bases from J, the junction kept 7 bases outside the gene matches. CDR3 nucleotides: TGCAGTGCTTTTACTAGCGGGAATGGAGATACGCAGTATTTT. It specifies CSAFTSGNGDTQYF.